There are a few counts of the clone carrying this TCR beta chain. Its antigen is undetermined. This sample is part of a study of T cell repertoires in aging, cancer and after chemotherapy. Study-wide context: Donor ages fell into six groups from 30 or younger up to 70 or older. Study-wide results and limits: In hematological cancer patients, infiltrated lymphoid organs may have impaired thymic emigration or peripheral T cell expansion.

TRB rearrangements spanning V, D and J were amplified using mixed TRB-A/B primers. TCRdb reprocessed the multiplex PCR reads with MiXCR, giving one entry per CDR3 protein. This table holds roughly 770 distinct CDR3 sequences, more than 20% found once. The V end lost 1 base, the J end lost 6 bases, and 12 bases lay between the germline ends. Per the germline V gene, CDR1 is SEHNR and CDR2 is FQNEAQ (reference sequence). The CDR3 contains 14 residues. Amplification of TCR beta used genomic DNA extracted from peripheral blood. The sequence derives from a human donor with a blood cancer. V and J are TRBV7-9 and TRBJ1-2, with a tentative D call TRBD1 (5 bases). Sequenced sample: blood. The CDR3 spells CASSLGGGRDGYTF. The CDR3 region has the DNA TGTGCCAGCAGCTTAGGGGGCGGACGTGATGGCTACACCTTC.